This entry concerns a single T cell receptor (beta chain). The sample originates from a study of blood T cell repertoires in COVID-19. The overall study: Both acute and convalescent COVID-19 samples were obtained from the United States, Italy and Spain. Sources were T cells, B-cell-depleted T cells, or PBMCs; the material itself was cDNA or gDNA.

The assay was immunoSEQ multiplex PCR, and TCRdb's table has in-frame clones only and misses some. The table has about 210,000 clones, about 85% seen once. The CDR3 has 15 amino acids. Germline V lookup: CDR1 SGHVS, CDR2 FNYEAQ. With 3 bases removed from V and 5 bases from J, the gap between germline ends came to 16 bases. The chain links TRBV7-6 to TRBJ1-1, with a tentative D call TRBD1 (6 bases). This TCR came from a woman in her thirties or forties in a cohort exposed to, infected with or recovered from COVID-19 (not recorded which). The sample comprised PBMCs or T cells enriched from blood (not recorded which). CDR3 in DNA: TGTGCCAGCAGCTTTAGGGCAGGGGTTGGGACTGAAGCTTTCTTT. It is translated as CASSFRAGVGTEAFF. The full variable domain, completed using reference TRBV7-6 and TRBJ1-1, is GAGVSQSPRYKVTKRGQDVALRCDPISGHVSLYWYRQALGQGPEFLTYFNYEAQQDKSGLPNDRFSAERPEGSISTLTIQRTEQRDSAMYRCASSFRAGVGTEAFFGQGTRLTVV.